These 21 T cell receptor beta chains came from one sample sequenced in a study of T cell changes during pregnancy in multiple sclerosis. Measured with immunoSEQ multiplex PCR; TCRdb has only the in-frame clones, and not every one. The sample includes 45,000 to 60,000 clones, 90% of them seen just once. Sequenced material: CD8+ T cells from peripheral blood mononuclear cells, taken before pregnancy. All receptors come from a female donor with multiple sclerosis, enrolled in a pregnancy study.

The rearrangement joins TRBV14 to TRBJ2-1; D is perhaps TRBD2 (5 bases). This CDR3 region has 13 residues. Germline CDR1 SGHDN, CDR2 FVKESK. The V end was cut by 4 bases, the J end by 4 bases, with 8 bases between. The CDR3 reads CASSPGDYNEQFF. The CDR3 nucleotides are TGTGCCAGCAGCCCCGGGGATTACAATGAGCAGTTCTTC.

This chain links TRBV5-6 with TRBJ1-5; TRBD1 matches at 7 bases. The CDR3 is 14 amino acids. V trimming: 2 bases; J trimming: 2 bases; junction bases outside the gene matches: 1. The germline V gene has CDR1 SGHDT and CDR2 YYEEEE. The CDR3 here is CASSFGTGNQPQHF. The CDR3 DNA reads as TGTGCCAGCAGCTTCGGGACAGGCAATCAGCCCCAGCATTTT.

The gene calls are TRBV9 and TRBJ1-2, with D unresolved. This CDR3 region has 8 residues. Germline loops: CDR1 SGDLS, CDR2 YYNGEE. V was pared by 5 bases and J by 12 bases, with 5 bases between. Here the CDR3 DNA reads TGTGCCAGCAGTGAGGACACCTTC. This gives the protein CASSEDTF.

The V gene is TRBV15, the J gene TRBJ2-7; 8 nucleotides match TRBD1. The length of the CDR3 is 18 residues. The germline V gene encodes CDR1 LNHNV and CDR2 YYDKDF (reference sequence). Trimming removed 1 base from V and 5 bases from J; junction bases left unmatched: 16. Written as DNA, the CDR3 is TGTGCCACCAGCAGAGGCACAGGCCTTGACAGGGGTCTGGACGAGCAGTACTTC. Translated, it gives CATSRGTGLDRGLDEQYF. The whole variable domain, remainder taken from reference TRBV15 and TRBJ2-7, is DAMVIQNPRYQVTQFGKPVTLSCSQTLNHNVMYWYQQKSSQAPKLLFHYYDKDFNNEADTPDNFQSRRPNTSFCFLDIRSPGLGDTAMYLCATSRGTGLDRGLDEQYFGPGTRLTVT.

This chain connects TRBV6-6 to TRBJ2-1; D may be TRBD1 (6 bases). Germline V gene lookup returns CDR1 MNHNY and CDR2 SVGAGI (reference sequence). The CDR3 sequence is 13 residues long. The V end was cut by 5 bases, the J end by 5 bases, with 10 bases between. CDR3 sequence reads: CASSRTVNNEQFF. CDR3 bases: TGTGCCAGCAGTCGGACAGTCAACAATGAGCAGTTCTTC.

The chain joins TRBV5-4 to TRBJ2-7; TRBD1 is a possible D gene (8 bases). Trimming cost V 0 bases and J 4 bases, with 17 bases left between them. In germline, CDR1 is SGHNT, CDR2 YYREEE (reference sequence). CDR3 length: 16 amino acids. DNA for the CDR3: TGTGCCAGCAGCTTGGACAGGGGGAGGGCCCCTTACGAGCAGTACTTC. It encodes CASSLDRGRAPYEQYF.

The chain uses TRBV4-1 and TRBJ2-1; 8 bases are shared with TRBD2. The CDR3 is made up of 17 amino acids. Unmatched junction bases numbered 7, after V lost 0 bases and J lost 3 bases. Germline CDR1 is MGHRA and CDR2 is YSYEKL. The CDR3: CASSQDWGRGDYNEQFF. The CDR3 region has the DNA TGCGCCAGCAGCCAAGATTGGGGGCGGGGGGACTACAATGAGCAGTTCTTC.

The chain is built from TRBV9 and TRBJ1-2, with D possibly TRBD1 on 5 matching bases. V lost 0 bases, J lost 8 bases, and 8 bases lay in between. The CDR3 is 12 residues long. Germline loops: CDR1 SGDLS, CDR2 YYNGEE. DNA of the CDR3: TGTGCCAGCAGCGTAGGTCAGGGCGGCTACACCTTC. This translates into CASSVGQGGYTF.

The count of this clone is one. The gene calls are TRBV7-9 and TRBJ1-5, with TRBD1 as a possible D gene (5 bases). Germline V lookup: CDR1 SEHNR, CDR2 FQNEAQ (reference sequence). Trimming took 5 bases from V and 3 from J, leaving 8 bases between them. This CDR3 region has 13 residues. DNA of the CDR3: TGTGCCAGCAGCCTGGGGCCCAATCAGCCCCAGCATTTT. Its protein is CASSLGPNQPQHF. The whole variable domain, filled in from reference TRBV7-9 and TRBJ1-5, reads DTGVSQNPRHKITKRGQNVTFRCDPISEHNRLYWYRQTLGQGPEFLTYFQNEAQLEKSRLLSDRFSAERPKGSFSTLEIQRTEQGDSAMYLCASSLGPNQPQHFGDGTRLSIL.

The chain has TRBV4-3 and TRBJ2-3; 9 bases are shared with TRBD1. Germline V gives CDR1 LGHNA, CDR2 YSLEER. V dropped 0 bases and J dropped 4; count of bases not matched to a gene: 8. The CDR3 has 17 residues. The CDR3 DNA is TGCGCCAGCAGCCAAGATGGGGGGGGACAGGGAGCAGATACGCAGTATTTT. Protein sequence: CASSQDGGGQGADTQYF.

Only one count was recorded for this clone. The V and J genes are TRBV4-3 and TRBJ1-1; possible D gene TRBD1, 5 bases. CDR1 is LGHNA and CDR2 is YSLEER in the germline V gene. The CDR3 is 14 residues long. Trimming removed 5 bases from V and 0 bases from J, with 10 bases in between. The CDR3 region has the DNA TGCGCCAGCAGCTTGACAGATATGAACACTGAAGCTTTCTTT. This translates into CASSLTDMNTEAFF.

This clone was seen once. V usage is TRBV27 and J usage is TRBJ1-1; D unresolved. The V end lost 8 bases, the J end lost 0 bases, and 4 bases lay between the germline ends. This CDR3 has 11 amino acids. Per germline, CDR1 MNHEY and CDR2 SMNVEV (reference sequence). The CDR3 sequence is CASRMNTEAFF. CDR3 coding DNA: TGTGCCAGCCGTATGAACACTGAAGCTTTCTTT.

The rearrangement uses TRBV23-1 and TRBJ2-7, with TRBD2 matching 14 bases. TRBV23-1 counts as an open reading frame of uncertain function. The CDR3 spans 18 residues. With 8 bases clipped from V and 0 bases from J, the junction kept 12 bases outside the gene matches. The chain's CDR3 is CASRQGTSGGNSSYEQYF. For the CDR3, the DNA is TGCGCCAGCCGCCAAGGGACTAGCGGGGGCAATAGCTCCTACGAGCAGTACTTC.

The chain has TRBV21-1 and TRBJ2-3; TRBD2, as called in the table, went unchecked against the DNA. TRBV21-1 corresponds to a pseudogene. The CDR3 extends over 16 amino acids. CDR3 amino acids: CASSKGLAGDTDTQYF. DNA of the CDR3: TGTGCCAGCAGCAAAGGACTAGCGGGGGACACAGATACGCAGTATTTT.

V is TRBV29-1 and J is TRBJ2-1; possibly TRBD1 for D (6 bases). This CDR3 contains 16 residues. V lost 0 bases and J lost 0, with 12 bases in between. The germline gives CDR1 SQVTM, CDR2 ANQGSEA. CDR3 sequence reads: CSVEDPGVSSYNEQFF. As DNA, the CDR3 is TGCAGCGTTGAAGATCCAGGGGTGAGCTCCTACAATGAGCAGTTCTTC.

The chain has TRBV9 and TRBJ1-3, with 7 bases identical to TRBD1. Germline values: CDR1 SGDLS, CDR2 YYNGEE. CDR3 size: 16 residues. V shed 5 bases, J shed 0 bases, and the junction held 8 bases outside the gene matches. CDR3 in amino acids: CASRGQVRPSGNTIYF. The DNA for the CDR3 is TGTGCCAGCAGAGGACAGGTTCGCCCCTCTGGAAACACCATATATTTT.

CDR3 nucleotide sequence: TGTGCCAGTAGTCCGGGACAGGGGGCCTACGAGCAGTACTTC. Protein sequence: CASSPGQGAYEQYF. The rearrangement uses TRBV19 and TRBJ2-7, with TRBD1 matching 11 bases. The CDR3 covers 14 residues. The V segment lost 5 bases and the J segment 2 bases; nucleotides outside the gene matches: 2. The germline CDR1 and CDR2 sequences are LNHDA and SQIVND (reference sequence).

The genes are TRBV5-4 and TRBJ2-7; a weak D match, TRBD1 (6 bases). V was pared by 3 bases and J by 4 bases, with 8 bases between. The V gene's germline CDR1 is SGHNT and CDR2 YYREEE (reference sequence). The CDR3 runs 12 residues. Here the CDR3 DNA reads TGTGCCAGCAGCTCCACAGGGTACGAGCAGTACTTC. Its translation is CASSSTGYEQYF.

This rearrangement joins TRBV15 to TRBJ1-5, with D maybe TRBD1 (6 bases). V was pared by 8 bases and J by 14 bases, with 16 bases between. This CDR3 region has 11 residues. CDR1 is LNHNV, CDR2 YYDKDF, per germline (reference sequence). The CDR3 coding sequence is TGTGCCACCGGACAGAGGGCCTTAGAGCATTTT. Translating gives CATGQRALEHF.

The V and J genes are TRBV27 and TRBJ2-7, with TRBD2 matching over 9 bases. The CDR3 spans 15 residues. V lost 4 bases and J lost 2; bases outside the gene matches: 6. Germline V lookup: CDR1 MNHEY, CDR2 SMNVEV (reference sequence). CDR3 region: CASSSLLAGTYEQYF. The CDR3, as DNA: TGTGCCAGCAGTTCTTTACTAGCGGGTACCTACGAGCAGTACTTC.

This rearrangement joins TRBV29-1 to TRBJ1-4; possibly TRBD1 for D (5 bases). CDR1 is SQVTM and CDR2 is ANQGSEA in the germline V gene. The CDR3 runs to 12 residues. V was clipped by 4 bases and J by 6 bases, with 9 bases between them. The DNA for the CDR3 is TGCAGCGTTGGAGTGACAGATGAAAAACTGTTTTTT. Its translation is CSVGVTDEKLFF.